A single sample is the source of the 2 T cell receptor gamma chains below, sequenced in a study of gammadelta T cells in human blood. TCRdb repeated clone calling on the RT-PCR reads with CATT. Of around 130 gamma-chain clones listed, about 6% are singletons. Sequenced material: Vgamma9Vdelta2 gamma-delta T cells from infant blood. The receptors here all came from a human donor.

This clone is hyperexpanded in the sample. V gene TRGV9 combines with J gene TRGJP. Germline CDR1 and CDR2: GITISATS and ISYDGTV (reference sequence). V lost 3 bases to trimming and J lost 6 bases; unmatched junction nucleotides: 5. The CDR3 is made up of 16 amino acids. The CDR3 loop reads CALWETGELGKKIKVF. The DNA for the CDR3 is TGTGCCTTGTGGGAGACGGGAGAGTTGGGCAAAAAAATCAAGGTATTT.

As to this clone: TCRdb has a much larger clone's protein, which differs at residue 15 from the translation of this DNA, likely because of a read error; what is shown is the protein translated from the DNA. This chain joins TRGV9 and TRGJP. The CDR3 length is 17 residues. CDR1 and CDR2 from the germline V gene are GITISATS and ISYDGTV (reference sequence). Written as DNA, the CDR3 is TGTGCCTTGTGGGAGGTATTCCAAGAGTTGGGCAAAAAAATCATGGTATTT. This encodes CALWEVFQELGKKIMVF.